This TCR beta chain was sequenced during a study of T-cell reconstitution after alpha-beta-depleted transplantation in children (TCRdb year 2016). A note on the overall study: Using TCR repertoire profiling, the study quantitatively followed how T-cell immune reconstitution unfolded in children after TCRalphabeta/CD19-depleted allogeneic hematopoietic cell transplantation.

The junction shows trimming of 7 bases on V and 8 bases on J, plus 19 bases between the germline ends. Including the terminal cysteine and phenylalanine, the CDR3 comprises 14 residues. Left in the record is the CDR3 DNA by itself, 42 bases read in frame from the first base. For CDR1 and CDR2, the germline V gene lists SGHRS and YFSETQ. This clonotype has only a few counts. There is no known antigen for this receptor. One base away there is no much larger clone; base qualities are not given. Libraries were built with PCR. TCRdb records Illumina HiSeq 2500 as the sequencer. To normalize quantification of the TCRbeta repertoire, the TCR libraries were built with molecular barcoding that relied on unique molecular identifiers. The public reads were quality trimmed at Q25 with fastp and then assembled into clones with MiXCR by TCRdb, keeping productive beta chains. Here each entry gathers all rows of one CDR3 protein and keeps the most common genes and DNA. This sample is represented by about 540,000 distinct CDR3 sequences; about 16% of them were singletons. The top ten clones comprise less than 4% of the sample.

The chain employs TRBV5-1 and TRBJ2-1; a weak D assignment points to TRBD1 (6 bases agree). The sequencing here drew on PBMCs from the stem cell graft donor, taken from the stem cell graft. The TCR was taken from a human donor who donated a stem cell graft to a child with acute lymphoblastic leukemia. The DNA sequence is as follows: TGCGCCAGCTATATTACAGGGATGGAGGATGAGCAGTTCTTC. Translated, it reads CASYITGMEDEQFF.